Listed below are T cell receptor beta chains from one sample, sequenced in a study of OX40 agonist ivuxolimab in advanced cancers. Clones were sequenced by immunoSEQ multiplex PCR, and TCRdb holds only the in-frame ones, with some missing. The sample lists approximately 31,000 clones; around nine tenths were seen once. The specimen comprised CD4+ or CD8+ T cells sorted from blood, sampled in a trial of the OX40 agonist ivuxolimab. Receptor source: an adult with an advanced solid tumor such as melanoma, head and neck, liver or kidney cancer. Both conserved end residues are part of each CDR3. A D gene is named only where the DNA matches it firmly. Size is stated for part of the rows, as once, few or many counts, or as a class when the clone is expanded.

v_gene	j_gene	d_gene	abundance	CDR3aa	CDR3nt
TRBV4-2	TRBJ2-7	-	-	CASSQAWDGDYEQYF	TGTGCCAGCAGCCAAGCCTGGGACGGGGACTACGAGCAGTACTTC
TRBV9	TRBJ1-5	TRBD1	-	CASSEDGQGDQPQHF	TGTGCCAGCAGCGAAGACGGACAGGGTGATCAGCCCCAGCATTTT
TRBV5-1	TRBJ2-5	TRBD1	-	CASSRGTGHQETQYF	TGCGCCAGCAGCCGAGGGACAGGACATCAAGAGACCCAGTACTTC
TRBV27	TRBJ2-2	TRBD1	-	CASSWGTDTGELFF	TGTGCCAGCAGTTGGGGGACAGACACCGGGGAGCTGTTTTTT
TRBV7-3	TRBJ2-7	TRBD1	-	CASSPTGSYEQYF	TGTGCCAGCAGCCCGACAGGGTCCTACGAGCAGTACTTC
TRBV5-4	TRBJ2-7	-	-	CASSFTGFSEQYF	TGTGCCAGCAGCTTTACGGGATTTAGCGAGCAGTACTTC
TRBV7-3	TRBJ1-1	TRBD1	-	CASSLDRGRTEAFF	TGTGCCAGCAGCTTAGACAGGGGCCGAACTGAAGCTTTCTTT
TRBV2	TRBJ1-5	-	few	CASNRDYQPQHF	TGTGCCAGCAACAGGGATTATCAGCCCCAGCATTTT
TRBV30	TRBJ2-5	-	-	CAWSVRGRETQYF	TGTGCCTGGAGTGTCCGTGGGAGAGAGACCCAGTACTTC
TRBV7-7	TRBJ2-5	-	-	CASSLGSGNQETQYF	TGTGCCAGCAGCTTAGGATCCGGGAACCAAGAGACCCAGTACTTC
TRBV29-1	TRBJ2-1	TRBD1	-	CSVGQGTYNEQFF	TGCAGCGTAGGACAGGGCACCTACAATGAGCAGTTCTTC
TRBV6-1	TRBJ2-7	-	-	CASGIGEQYF	TGTGCCAGCGGAATCGGCGAGCAGTACTTC
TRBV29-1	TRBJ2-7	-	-	CSVQSGYEQYF	TGCAGCGTTCAGTCAGGCTACGAGCAGTACTTC
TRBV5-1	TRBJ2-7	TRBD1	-	CASVLGRTGEHEQYF	TGCGCCAGCGTATTGGGGAGGACAGGGGAGCACGAGCAGTACTTC
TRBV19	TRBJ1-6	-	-	CASSLSRGESPLHF	TGTGCCAGTAGTTTGAGCAGGGGAGAATCACCCCTCCACTTT
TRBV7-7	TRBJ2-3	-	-	CASSLGGTSTDTQYF	TGTGCCAGCAGCTTAGGGGGAACAAGCACAGATACGCAGTATTTT
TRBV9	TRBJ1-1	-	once	CASNSGTSNTEAFF	TGTGCCAGCAACTCCGGGACTTCGAACACTGAAGCTTTCTTT
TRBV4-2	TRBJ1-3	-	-	CASSQDNGLGSGNTIYF	TGTGCCAGCAGCCAAGATAACGGGCTGGGTTCTGGAAACACCATATATTTT
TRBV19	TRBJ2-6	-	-	CASSALLPGANVLTF	TGTGCCAGTAGTGCACTCCTCCCGGGGGCCAACGTCCTGACTTTC
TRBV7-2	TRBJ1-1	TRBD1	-	CASSPQGARSTEAFF	TGTGCCAGCAGCCCGCAGGGGGCGCGGTCGACTGAAGCTTTCTTT
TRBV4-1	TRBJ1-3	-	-	CASSQDRGNSGNTIYF	TGCGCCAGCAGCCAAGATCGGGGCAACTCTGGAAACACCATATATTTT
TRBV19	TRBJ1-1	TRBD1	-	CASSPSRQGVAEAFF	TGTGCCAGTAGCCCGAGCCGACAGGGGGTCGCTGAAGCTTTCTTT
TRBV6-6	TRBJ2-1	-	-	CASSRLGEQFF	TGTGCCAGCAGTCGACTTGGTGAGCAGTTCTTC
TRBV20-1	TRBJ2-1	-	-	CSASRGSEQFF	TGCAGTGCTAGTCGGGGTAGTGAGCAGTTCTTC
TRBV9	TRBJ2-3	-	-	CASSVGGVGDTQYF	TGTGCCAGCAGCGTAGGGGGAGTTGGAGATACGCAGTATTTT
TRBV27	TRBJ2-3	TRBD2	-	CASSSWTSGTDTQYF	TGTGCCAGCAGTTCTTGGACTAGCGGCACAGATACGCAGTATTTT
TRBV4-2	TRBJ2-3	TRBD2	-	CASSQISGGTLTDTQYF	TGTGCCAGCAGCCAAATTAGCGGGGGGACCCTCACAGATACGCAGTATTTT
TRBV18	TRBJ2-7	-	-	CASSPHKDSYEQYF	TGTGCCAGCTCACCCCACAAGGATTCCTACGAGCAGTACTTC
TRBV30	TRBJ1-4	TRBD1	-	CAWSLRGLNEKLFF	TGTGCCTGGAGTTTGAGGGGGCTTAATGAAAAACTGTTTTTT
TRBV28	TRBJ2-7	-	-	CATTDGSSYEQYF	TGTGCCACCACGGACGGATCCTCCTACGAGCAGTACTTC
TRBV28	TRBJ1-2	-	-	CASSVKAPRGYTF	TGTGCCAGCAGTGTCAAAGCTCCGCGGGGCTACACCTTC
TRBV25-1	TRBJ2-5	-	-	CATAGGARETQYF	TGTGCCACCGCAGGCGGGGCCAGAGAGACCCAGTACTTC